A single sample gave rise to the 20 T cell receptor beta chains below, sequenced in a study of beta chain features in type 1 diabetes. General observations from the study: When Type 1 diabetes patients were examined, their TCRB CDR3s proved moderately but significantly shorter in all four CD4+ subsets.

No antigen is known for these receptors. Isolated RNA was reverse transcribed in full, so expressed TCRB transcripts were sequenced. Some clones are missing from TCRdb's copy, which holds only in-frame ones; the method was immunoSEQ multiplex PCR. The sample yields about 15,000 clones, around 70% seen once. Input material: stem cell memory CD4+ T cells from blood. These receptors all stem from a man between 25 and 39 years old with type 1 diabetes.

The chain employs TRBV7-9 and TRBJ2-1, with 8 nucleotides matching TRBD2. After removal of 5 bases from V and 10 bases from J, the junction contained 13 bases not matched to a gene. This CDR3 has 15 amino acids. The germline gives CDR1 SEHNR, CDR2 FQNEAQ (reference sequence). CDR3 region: CASSPSGGIDGEQFF. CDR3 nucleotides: TGTGCCAGCAGCCCAAGCGGGGGCATCGACGGAGAGCAGTTCTTC. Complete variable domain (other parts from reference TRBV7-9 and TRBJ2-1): DTGVSQNPRHKITKRGQNVTFRCDPISEHNRLYWYRQTLGQGPEFLTYFQNEAQLEKSRLLSDRFSAERPKGSFSTLEIQRTEQGDSAMYLCASSPSGGIDGEQFFGPGTRLTVL.

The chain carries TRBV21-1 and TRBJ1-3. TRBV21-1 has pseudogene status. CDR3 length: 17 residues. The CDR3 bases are TGTGCCAGCAGCGTGTATGTAGCTACAAACGCACGAAACACCATATATTTT. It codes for CASSVYVATNARNTIYF.

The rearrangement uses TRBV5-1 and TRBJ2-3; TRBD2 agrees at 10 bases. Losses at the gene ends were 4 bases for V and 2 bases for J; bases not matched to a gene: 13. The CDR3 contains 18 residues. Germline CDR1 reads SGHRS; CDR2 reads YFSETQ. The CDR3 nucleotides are TGCGCCAGCAGCCGGGCCGGGATTAGCGGGGGGCTCACAGATACGCAGTATTTT. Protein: CASSRAGISGGLTDTQYF.

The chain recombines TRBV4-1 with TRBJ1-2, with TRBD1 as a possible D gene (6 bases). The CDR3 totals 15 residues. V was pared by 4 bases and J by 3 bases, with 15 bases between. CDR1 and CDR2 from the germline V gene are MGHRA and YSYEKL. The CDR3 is CASSLYLTGDYGYTF. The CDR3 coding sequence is TGCGCCAGCAGCCTGTACTTGACAGGAGACTATGGCTACACCTTC.

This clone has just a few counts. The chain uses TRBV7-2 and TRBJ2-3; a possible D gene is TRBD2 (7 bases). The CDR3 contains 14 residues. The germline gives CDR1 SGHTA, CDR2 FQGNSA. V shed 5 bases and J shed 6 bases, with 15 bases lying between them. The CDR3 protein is CASSRGGTGDTQYF. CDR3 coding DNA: TGTGCCAGCAGCCGCGGGGGCACCGGGGATACGCAGTATTTT.

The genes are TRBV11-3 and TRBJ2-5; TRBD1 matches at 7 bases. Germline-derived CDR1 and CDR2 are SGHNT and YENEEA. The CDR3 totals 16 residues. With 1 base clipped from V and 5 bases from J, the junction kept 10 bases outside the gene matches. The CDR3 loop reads CASSLGASTGMETQYF. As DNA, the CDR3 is TGTGCCAGCAGCTTAGGGGCCTCGACAGGGATGGAGACCCAGTACTTC.

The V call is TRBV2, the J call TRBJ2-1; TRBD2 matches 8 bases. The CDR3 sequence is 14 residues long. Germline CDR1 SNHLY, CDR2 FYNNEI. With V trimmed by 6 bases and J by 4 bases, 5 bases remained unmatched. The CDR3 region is CASRSGGPYNEQFF. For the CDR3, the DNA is TGTGCCAGCAGATCGGGGGGGCCATACAATGAGCAGTTCTTC.

The CDR3 sequence is CASSLLATGAGVQPQHF. The CDR3 nucleotides are TGTGCCAGCAGCTTGTTGGCGACAGGGGCTGGTGTTCAGCCCCAGCATTTT. The rearrangement joins TRBV5-5 to TRBJ1-5, with 8 bases aligning to TRBD1. V was clipped by 1 base and J by 6 bases; unmatched bases: 12. This CDR3 is built from 17 residues. Germline V gene sequence: CDR1 SGHKS, CDR2 YYEKEE (reference sequence).

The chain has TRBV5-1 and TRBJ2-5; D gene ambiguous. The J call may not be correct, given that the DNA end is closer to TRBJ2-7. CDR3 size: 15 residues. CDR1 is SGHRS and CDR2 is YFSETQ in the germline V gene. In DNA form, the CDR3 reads TGCGCCAGCAGCTTGAACACACAGAGCTCCTACGAGCAGTACTTC. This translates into CASSLNTQSSYEQYF.

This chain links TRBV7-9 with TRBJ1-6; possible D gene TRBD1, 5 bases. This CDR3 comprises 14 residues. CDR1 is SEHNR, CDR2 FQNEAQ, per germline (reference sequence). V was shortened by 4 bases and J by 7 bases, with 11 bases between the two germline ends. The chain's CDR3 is CASSSQGGNSPLHF. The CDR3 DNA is TGTGCCAGCAGCTCTCAGGGTGGAAATTCACCCCTCCACTTT. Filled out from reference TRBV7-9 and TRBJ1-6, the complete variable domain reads DTGVSQNPRHKITKRGQNVTFRCDPISEHNRLYWYRQTLGQGPEFLTYFQNEAQLEKSRLLSDRFSAERPKGSFSTLEIQRTEQGDSAMYLCASSSQGGNSPLHFGNGTRLTVT.

The CDR3 spells CASSSGTSGDTQYF. CDR3 nucleotides: TGTGCCAGCAGCTCCGGTACTAGCGGCGATACGCAGTATTTT. The V and J genes are TRBV2 and TRBJ2-3, with 8 bases identical to TRBD2. CDR3 length: 14 residues. V trimming: 6 bases; J trimming: 6 bases; junction bases outside the gene matches: 8. Germline V gene lookup returns CDR1 SNHLY and CDR2 FYNNEI.

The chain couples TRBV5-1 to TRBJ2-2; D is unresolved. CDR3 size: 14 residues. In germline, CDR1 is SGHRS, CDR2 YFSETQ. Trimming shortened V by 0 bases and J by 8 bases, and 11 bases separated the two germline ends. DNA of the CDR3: TGCGCCAGCAGCTTGGACGGGTTTTTAGGGGAGCTGTTTTTT. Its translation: CASSLDGFLGELFF.

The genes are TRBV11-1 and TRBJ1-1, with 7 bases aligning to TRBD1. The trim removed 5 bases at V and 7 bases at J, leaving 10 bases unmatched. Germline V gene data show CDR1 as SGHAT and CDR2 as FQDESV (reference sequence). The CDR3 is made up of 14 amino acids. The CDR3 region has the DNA TGTGCCAGCAGCGCGAGTAGGGGACAGCTTGAAGCTTTCTTT. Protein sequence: CASSASRGQLEAFF.

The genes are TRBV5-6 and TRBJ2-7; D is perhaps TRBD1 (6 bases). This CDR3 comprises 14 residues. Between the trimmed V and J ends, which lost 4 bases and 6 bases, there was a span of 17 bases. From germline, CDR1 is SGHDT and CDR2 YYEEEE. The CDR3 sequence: CASSPGTLIAEQYF. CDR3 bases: TGTGCCAGCAGCCCCGGGACACTAATCGCCGAGCAGTACTTC.

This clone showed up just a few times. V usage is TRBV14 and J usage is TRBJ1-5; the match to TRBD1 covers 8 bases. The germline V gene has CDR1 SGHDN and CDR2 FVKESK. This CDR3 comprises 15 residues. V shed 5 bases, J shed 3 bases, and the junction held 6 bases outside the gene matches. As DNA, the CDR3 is TGTGCCAGCAGCAAGGACAGGGTAAACAATCAGCCCCAGCATTTT. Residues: CASSKDRVNNQPQHF.

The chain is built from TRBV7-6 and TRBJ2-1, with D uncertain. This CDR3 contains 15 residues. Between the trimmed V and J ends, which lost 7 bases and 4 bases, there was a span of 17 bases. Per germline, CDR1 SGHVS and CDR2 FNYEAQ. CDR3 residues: CASTSLTYSYNEQFF. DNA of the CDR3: TGTGCCAGCACAAGCTTGACATACTCATACAATGAGCAGTTCTTC.

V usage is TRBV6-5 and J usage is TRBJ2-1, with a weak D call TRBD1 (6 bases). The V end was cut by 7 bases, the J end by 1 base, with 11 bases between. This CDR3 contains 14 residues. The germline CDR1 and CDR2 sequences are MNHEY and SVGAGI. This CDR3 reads CASKGERSYNEQFF. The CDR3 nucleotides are TGTGCCAGCAAGGGGGAGAGGTCCTACAATGAGCAGTTCTTC.

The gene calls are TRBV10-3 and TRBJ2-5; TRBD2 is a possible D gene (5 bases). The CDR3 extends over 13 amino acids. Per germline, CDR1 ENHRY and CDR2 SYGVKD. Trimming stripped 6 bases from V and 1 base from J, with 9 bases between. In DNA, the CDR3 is TGTGCCATCAGGGAGCGGAGCCAAGAGACCCAGTACTTC. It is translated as CAIRERSQETQYF.

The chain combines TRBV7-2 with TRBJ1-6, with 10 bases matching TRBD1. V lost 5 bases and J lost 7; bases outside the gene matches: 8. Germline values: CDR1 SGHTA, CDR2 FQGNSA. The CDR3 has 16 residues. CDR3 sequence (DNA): TGTGCCAGCAGCCCGCCGACAGGGGGCGGAAATTCACCCCTCCACTTT. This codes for CASSPPTGGGNSPLHF. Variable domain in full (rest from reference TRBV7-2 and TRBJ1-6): GAGVSQSPSNKVTEKGKDVELRCDPISGHTALYWYRQSLGQGLEFLIYFQGNSAPDKSGLPSDRFSAERTGGSVSTLTIQRTQQEDSAVYLCASSPPTGGGNSPLHFGNGTRLTVT.

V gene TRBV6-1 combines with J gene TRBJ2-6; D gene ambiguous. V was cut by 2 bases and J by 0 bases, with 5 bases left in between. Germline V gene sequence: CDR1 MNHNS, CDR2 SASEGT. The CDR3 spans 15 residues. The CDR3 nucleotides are TGTGCCAGCAGTGAACAGGTCTCTGGGGCCAACGTCCTGACTTTC. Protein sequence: CASSEQVSGANVLTF.